This T cell receptor (beta chain) was observed in a study of cytomegalovirus exposure and HLA in healthy donors (dated by TCRdb to about 2017). For the study in its entirety: An earlier analysis of several hundred of the donors reported 276 Gb of sequence data and roughly 100 million unique TCR beta sequences from some 180 million T cells. An early release covering 500 to 750 HLA-typed donors comprised about 290 gigabases of sequencing data and 65 million to 100 million unique TCR sequences. Of the roughly 400 genotyped donors, more than 75% were placed in the genetic ancestry cluster associated with self-reported Caucasian donors. The study aimed to test whether signatures of past pathogen exposure could be identified by cataloging public T cell receptors. The T cell repertoires of about 700 subjects were profiled by immunosequencing and related to cytomegalovirus serostatus. Besides the first cohort of some 670 subjects, a separate validation cohort made up of about 120 different subjects was used. To predict cytomegalovirus infection status, the study brought together high-throughput TCR immunosequencing, statistical association of individual TCRs with disease status, and machine learning. In a later analysis, previously published TCR beta repertoires from 550 to 700 donors were re-analyzed and high-resolution HLA genotyping was added so that TCR occurrence patterns could be studied. Rather than using new phenotypic data, the later analysis identified candidate immune exposures from TCR beta sequences and from how often those sequences occurred across donors. An earlier analysis of several hundred of the donors applied high-throughput TCR beta sequencing to assess whether each TCR beta V gene segment acted as functional or pseudogenic. Donor age, sex, ethnicity and CMV serostatus were collected together with the repertoire data. In a later genetic analysis, genome-wide SNP genotypes for about three fifths of the roughly 670 donors were used, and that subset was treated as a discovery cohort. All discovery cohort repertoires had been generated using a single sequencing platform. Both class I and class II loci were covered by HLA typing, at four-digit resolution. The number of typed donors differed by locus: about 629-630 for A, B, C, DRB1 and DQB1; 500 to 550 for DQA1; some 590 for DPA1; and 400 to 480 for DPB1. About five DR-DQ haplotypes were handled as single units for association and clustering, since linkage in the cohort was strong. Among about 400 genotyped donors of the cohort, an average of around 250,000 unique TCR beta nucleotide sequences was sequenced per donor, of which about 19% were non-productive.

Libraries were constructed by the immunoSEQ multiplex PCR assay. The multiplex PCR relied on a mix of 60 forward primers for TCR Vbeta segments and 13 reverse primers for TCR Jbeta segments. The CDR3 region of rearranged TCR beta genes was amplified from genomic DNA by a multiplex PCR assay. Amplified TCR beta libraries were sequenced as 87-base-pair reads on the Illumina HiSeq System. The authors processed their data as follows. In a later analysis, 77 million or so unique TCR beta chains were counted across the 650 to 750 repertoires, and approximately 11 million of these chains were shared by at least two donors. Raw reads were error-corrected and collapsed into unique sequences with a nearest-neighbor algorithm that merged closely related sequences to remove PCR and sequencing errors. V, D and J gene segments were assigned by aligning CDR3 sequences to IMGT reference sequences. For a sequence to be retained, a match of at least six nucleotides to both a V gene segment and a J gene segment was required. A rearrangement counted as productive if the CDR3 had no stop codons and remained in frame with V and J, and every other rearrangement counted as non-productive. Following IMGT convention, CDR3 was defined as the stretch from the second conserved V-encoded cysteine up to the conserved J-encoded phenylalanine. In an earlier analysis of 500 to 650 of the donors, sequences lacking an unambiguous match to a single V gene segment were excluded. In an earlier analysis of several hundred of the donors, V segments were called functional above 56.7% productive rearrangements and were called segregating when the between-donor standard deviation exceeded 5%. A statistical classification framework was built to diagnose cytomegalovirus status from the catalog of TCR beta chain sequences. A later analysis assigned V and J genes by comparing TCR nucleotide sequences with IMGT/GENE-DB human TR gene sequences. Using the TCRdist pipeline, a later analysis assigned CDR3 sequences along with most-parsimonious VDJ recombination scenarios. In a later analysis, each TCR beta chain was defined by its CDR3 amino acid sequence together with its V-gene family, and reads without a unique V-gene family were excluded. In a later analysis, a few hundred highly shared, low-generation-probability nucleotide sequences were removed to address suspected cross-contamination and a sequencing artifact. In a later analysis, a clonal expansion index for each public chain was calculated from normalized within-repertoire ranks of inferred template counts. A later analysis computed generation probabilities with a VDJ recombination model fitted to out-of-frame rearrangements, and checked the results against IGoR. Hypergeometric tests were used in a later analysis to score TCR-TCR, TCR-HLA and TCR-CMV co-occurrence, with a repertoire-size bias correction applied to the TCR pairs. A later analysis estimated false discovery rates by permuting HLA or CMV assignments 20 times. In a later analysis, co-occurring TCRs were grouped using DBSCAN, with TCRdist sequence similarity added in when clustering inside HLA-allele-positive subsets. For co-occurrence clustering, repertoires with fewer than 30,000 or more than 120,000 public chains were excluded, along with five repertoires with anomalous nucleotide sharing. The source is immuneACCESS, and TCRdb retained only in-frame sequences with V and J called. Part of the clones is not carried over; for the studies checked, unresolved V genes explain less than half of this, and the remainder is unexplained. The V and J calls and the clone size are those of that table, but D and trimming were determined from the DNA. This sample lists 100,000 to 150,000 clones; approximately 78% were detected once. The top ten clones comprise under 1.5% of the sample.

Details on this clone: Its antigen has not been determined. It has no much larger one-base neighbor in the sample; base qualities were not kept.

The cohort consisted of some 670 healthy bone marrow donors. All cohort members were sampled while nominally healthy, although unrecorded immune exposures were likely present. The donor was CMV seronegative and belonged to the group of more than 300 seronegative cohort members. A peripheral blood sample was provided by each donor, and peripheral blood mononuclear cells were used for TCR beta sequencing. Genomic DNA extraction from the blood cell samples was performed with the Qiagen DNeasy Blood Extraction Kit. The CDR3 has 14 amino acids, counting the end cysteine and phenylalanine. Only the CDR3 portion is preserved as DNA: 42 bases, with reading frame beginning at the first base. V lost 6 bases and J lost 0 bases; the stretch between them is 10 bases long. Based on the germline V gene, the CDR1 and CDR2 sequences are MDHEN and SYDVKM. The investigation overall reported the following: The sequencing pipeline was judged likely to have produced a cluster of highly shared sequence variants as a technical artifact. A later analysis associated 16,951 TCR beta sequences with specific HLA alleles at a false discovery rate of 0.05. Compared with the roughly 700-donor mean, donors in an Asian-associated ancestry cluster had fewer N-insertions in productive TCRs, according to a later genetic analysis. A later genetic analysis associated a missense DCLRE1C variant with V-gene and J-gene trimming of TCR beta chains, and an independent cohort replicated the association. The authors suggested that the approach could potentially be generalized to other disease states and immunological phenotypes. The only immune exposure information available for the cohort was CMV serostatus. HLA typing was unavailable for some donors at each locus, so association tests used only the typed subset. A further reported finding was that TCR beta sequences accurately predicted the HLA-A and HLA-B alleles for most subjects in the first cohort. In this cohort, only TCR beta chains were sequenced, and detectable features were limited by the absence of alpha or paired-chain data. Linkage disequilibrium might explain the correlated functional status among segregating V segments, but an unknown experimental factor could not be excluded. Sequencing depth was assumed to be roughly uniform across donors in the presence/absence analyses, though that assumption may not hold. Because the 87-base-pair reads could not distinguish some IMGT-functional V segments, including TRBV6-2 and TRBV6-3, those segments were excluded. In a later analysis, most CMV-associated TCR beta chains were found to appear HLA-restricted, with HLA associations seemingly driven largely by CMV exposure. The earlier analysis of approximately 540 of the donors excluded roughly 16 rarely observed V segments, including chromosome 9 orphons, because counts were too low. In vitro tests confirmed that three of the cytomegalovirus-associated TCR beta chains recognize cytomegalovirus antigens. A later analysis found that TCR association rates varied across HLA loci, with DRB1 alleles showing the most associated TCRs and HLA-C alleles the fewest. When HLA alleles, especially DR and DQ, strongly co-occurred, attributing TCR associations to individual alleles was difficult. Broadly in line with IMGT annotations, most TCR beta V segments showed up in productive rearrangements about 87% or about 30% of the time in an earlier analysis of a few hundred of the donors. A later analysis found that HLA-associated TCR beta chains were more clonally expanded and had lower generation probabilities than equally common non-associated chains. A later analysis reported that several top co-occurrence clusters appeared linked to parvovirus B19, influenza, CMV and Epstein-Barr virus. The classifier was reported to diagnose cytomegalovirus status with high specificity and sensitivity in both the original cohort and the validation cohort. In the study, 150 to 200 TCR beta chains were listed as associated with cytomegalovirus. Across donors, most TCR sequences were observed very rarely, whereas some public TCRs were present in many individuals.

The source of this sequence is a female donor in good health and CMV-seronegative. Sequenced: PBMCs. The rearranged chain carries TRBV28 and TRBJ2-3; a tentative D match to TRBD2 spans 6 bases. The CDR3 in this case is CASRAGTSTDTQYF. The nucleotide sequence reads as follows: TGTGCCAGCAGGGCCGGGACTAGCACAGATACGCAGTATTTT.